A selection of T cell receptor beta chains follows, all from one sample in a study of blood T cell repertoires in COVID-19. The method was immunoSEQ multiplex PCR; TCRdb's version includes in-frame clones alone and lacks a portion of them. The repertoire holds about 180,000 clones, with about 88% as singletons. Sample: PBMCs or T cells enriched from blood (not recorded which). These receptors all come from a woman in her forties with acute COVID-19. The CDR3 runs from the conserved cysteine through the conserved F or W. A D gene is named only where the DNA matches it firmly. The size entry is marked missing in some rows and otherwise reads once, few, many or a size class.

V gene	D gene	J gene	clone size	CDR3 protein	CDR3 DNA
TRBV6-5	TRBD1	TRBJ2-1	NA	CASSSTGGNEQFF	TGTGCCAGCAGTTCGACAGGGGGCAATGAGCAGTTCTTC
TRBV4-2	TRBD2	TRBJ2-1	NA	CASSQEPSGSYNEQFF	TGTGCCAGCAGCCAAGAGCCTAGCGGGTCCTACAATGAGCAGTTCTTC
TRBV6-4	TRBD1	TRBJ1-5	NA	CASSIGGTGKVRSNQPQHF	TGTGCCAGCAGTATAGGTGGGACAGGGAAGGTCCGGAGCAATCAGCCCCAGCATTTT
TRBV7-9	NA	TRBJ2-3	NA	CAIDSGQYF	TGTGCCATCGACAGTGGACAGTATTTT
TRBV18	TRBD1	TRBJ1-2	NA	CASSQLDRGRAGYTF	TGTGCCAGCTCACAGTTGGACAGGGGCAGGGCTGGCTACACCTTC
TRBV12-3/TRBV12-4	NA	TRBJ2-7	NA	CASSRDPPGVWYF	TGTGCCAGCAGTCGCGACCCCCCAGGGGTATGGTACTTC
TRBV5-1	NA	TRBJ1-4	once	CASSPGGADEKLFF	TGCGCCAGCAGCCCGGGGGGGGCGGATGAAAAACTGTTTTTT
TRBV15	NA	TRBJ2-2	NA	CATSMGLQGGELFF	TGTGCCACCAGCATGGGACTACAGGGCGGGGAGCTGTTTTTT
TRBV5-5	TRBD2	TRBJ2-1	NA	CASSPGASGDLNRQFF	TGTGCCAGCAGCCCGGGTGCTAGCGGAGATCTAAACCGGCAGTTCTTC
TRBV10-3	TRBD2	TRBJ2-3	NA	CAISEGRGVNTDTQYF	TGTGCCATCAGTGAGGGGCGGGGGGTAAACACAGATACGCAGTATTTT
TRBV6-5	TRBD1	TRBJ1-3	NA	CASRRDRSGNTIYF	TGTGCCAGCAGGCGGGACAGATCTGGAAACACCATATATTTT
TRBV12-3/TRBV12-4	NA	TRBJ1-1	NA	CASSMMDSVKVVF	TGTGCCAGCAGTATGATGGACAGCGTGAAGGTTGTCTTT
TRBV6-1	TRBD1	TRBJ2-7	NA	CASSGLTGTGSYEQYF	TGTGCCAGCAGTGGCCTAACCGGGACAGGCTCCTACGAGCAGTACTTC
TRBV11-3	NA	TRBJ2-3	NA	CASSLRQGVGTDTQYF	TGTGCCAGCAGCCTCCGGCAGGGCGTCGGTACAGATACGCAGTATTTT
TRBV19	NA	TRBJ1-2	NA	CASSGQREGYTF	TGTGCCAGTAGTGGTCAACGAGAGGGCTACACCTTC
TRBV5-1	NA	TRBJ2-5	NA	CASSLLFNAGQETQYF	TGCGCCAGCAGCTTACTCTTCAACGCGGGCCAAGAGACCCAGTACTTC
TRBV3-1/TRBV3-2	NA	TRBJ1-2	once	CASSSRVGYGYTF	TGTGCCAGCAGCTCCAGGGTCGGCTATGGCTACACCTTC
TRBV30	NA	TRBJ2-3	NA	CAWSLASGTDTQYF	TGTGCCTGGAGTCTGGCTAGCGGCACAGATACGCAGTATTTT
TRBV11-3	NA	TRBJ2-7	NA	CASSASGWNEQYF	TGTGCCAGCAGCGCATCAGGGTGGAACGAGCAGTACTTC
TRBV14	TRBD1	TRBJ2-2	NA	CASSNRGLANTGELFF	TGTGCCAGCAGCAACAGGGGTTTGGCCAACACCGGGGAGCTGTTTTTT
TRBV19	TRBD1	TRBJ1-5	NA	CASSHRGGDQPQHF	TGTGCCAGTAGTCACAGGGGTGGGGATCAGCCCCAGCATTTT
TRBV7-9	TRBD2	TRBJ2-2	NA	CASRRSYERGSKNTGELFF	TGTGCCAGCAGGCGTAGTTACGAGCGGGGCTCCAAAAACACCGGGGAGCTGTTTTTT
TRBV5-1	NA	TRBJ2-2	NA	CASRPGTKNTGELFF	TGCGCCAGCAGACCCGGGACAAAGAACACCGGGGAGCTGTTTTTT
TRBV27	TRBD1	TRBJ1-2	NA	CASSFSGQGNYGYTF	TGTGCCAGCAGTTTCTCTGGACAGGGTAACTATGGCTACACCTTC
TRBV29-1	NA	TRBJ2-1	once	CSVKSAANLYNEQFF	TGCAGCGTTAAAAGCGCCGCGAACCTTTACAATGAGCAGTTCTTC
TRBV7-3	NA	TRBJ2-1	NA	CASSSGQYNEQFF	TGTGCCAGCAGCTCTGGACAATACAATGAGCAGTTCTTC
TRBV19	NA	TRBJ2-4	NA	CASSVTGPQNIQYF	TGTGCCAGTAGTGTTACAGGTCCCCAAAACATTCAGTACTTC
TRBV6-5	TRBD1	TRBJ2-7	NA	CASTRDRGYEQYF	TGTGCCAGCACCAGGGACAGGGGCTACGAGCAGTACTTC
TRBV14	NA	TRBJ1-1	NA	CASSLRQVSNTEAFF	TGTGCCAGCAGCCTAAGACAGGTATCGAACACTGAAGCTTTCTTT
TRBV6-4	TRBD2	TRBJ2-3	NA	CASSQSSGGPTDTQYF	TGTGCCAGCAGTCAAAGTAGCGGGGGGCCCACAGATACGCAGTATTTT
TRBV28	NA	TRBJ1-1	NA	CAIRQLNTEAFF	TGTGCCATCCGACAGTTGAACACTGAAGCTTTCTTT
TRBV4-3	NA	TRBJ2-7	NA	CASSQDSRGVGEQYF	TGCGCCAGCAGCCAAGACTCCAGGGGGGTTGGCGAGCAGTACTTC
TRBV11-2	TRBD2	TRBJ2-7	NA	CASTYNSGSPYEQYF	TGTGCCAGCACCTACAATAGCGGGAGTCCGTACGAGCAGTACTTC
TRBV7-9	NA	TRBJ1-6	NA	CASSSERGTSPLHF	TGTGCCAGCAGCTCGGAGAGGGGGACTTCACCCCTCCACTTT
TRBV14	NA	TRBJ1-6	NA	CASSLSGGSYNSPLHF	TGTGCCAGCAGCCTTTCCGGGGGCTCCTATAATTCACCCCTCCACTTT
TRBV5-1	TRBD1	TRBJ1-2	NA	CASSSGTVPYGYTF	TGCGCCAGCAGCTCCGGGACAGTGCCCTATGGCTACACCTTC
TRBV2	TRBD1	TRBJ1-5	NA	CASSVNWQGDSNQPQHF	TGTGCCAGCAGTGTGAATTGGCAGGGGGATAGCAATCAGCCCCAGCATTTT
TRBV19	TRBD1	TRBJ1-5	few	CASSRGTGGRITNQPQHF	TGTGCCAGTAGTAGGGGGACAGGGGGCCGCATTACCAATCAGCCCCAGCATTTT
TRBV6-2/TRBV6-3	TRBD1	TRBJ1-5	NA	CASSYLQGNQPQHF	TGTGCCAGCAGTTATTTACAGGGGAATCAGCCCCAGCATTTT
TRBV12-3/TRBV12-4	NA	TRBJ1-5	NA	CASSPVDQPQHF	TGTGCCAGCAGCCCGGTGGATCAGCCCCAGCATTTT